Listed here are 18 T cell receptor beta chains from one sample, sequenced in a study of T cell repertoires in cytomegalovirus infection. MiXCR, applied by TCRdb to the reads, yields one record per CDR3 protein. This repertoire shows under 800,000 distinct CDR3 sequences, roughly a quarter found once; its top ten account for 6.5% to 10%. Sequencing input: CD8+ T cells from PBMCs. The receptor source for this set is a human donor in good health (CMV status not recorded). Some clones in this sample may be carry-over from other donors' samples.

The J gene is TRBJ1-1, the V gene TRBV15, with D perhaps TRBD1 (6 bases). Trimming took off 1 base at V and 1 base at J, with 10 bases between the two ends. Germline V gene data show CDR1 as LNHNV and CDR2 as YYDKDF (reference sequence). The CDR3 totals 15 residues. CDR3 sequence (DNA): TGTGCCACCAGCAGAGTGGGGGGGCCGAACACTGAAGCTTTCTTT. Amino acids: CATSRVGGPNTEAFF.

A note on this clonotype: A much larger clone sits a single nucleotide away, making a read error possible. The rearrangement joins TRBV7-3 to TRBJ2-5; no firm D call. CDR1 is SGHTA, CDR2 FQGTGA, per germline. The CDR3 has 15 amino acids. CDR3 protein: CACSLRPSGEETQYF. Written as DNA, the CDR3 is TGTGCCTGCAGCTTAAGGCCTTCTGGCGAAGAGACCCAGTACTTC.

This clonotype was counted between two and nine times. This CDR3 reads CSVDSPSDSYGYTF. In nucleotides, the CDR3 is TGCAGCGTTGACTCCCCCTCGGACAGCTATGGCTACACCTTC. The chain uses TRBV29-1 and TRBJ1-2, with D maybe TRBD1 (6 bases). Deletions cut 3 bases from V and 4 bases from J, with 15 bases between. This CDR3 has 14 amino acids. Germline CDR1 and CDR2: SQVTM and ANQGSEA.

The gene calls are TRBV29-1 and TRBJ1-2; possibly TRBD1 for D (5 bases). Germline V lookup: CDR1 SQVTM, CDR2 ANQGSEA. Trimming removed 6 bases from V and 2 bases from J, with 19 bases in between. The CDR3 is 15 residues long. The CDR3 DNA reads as TGCAGCGTCGATTCCCGGGACGGAGGAAACTATGGCTACACCTTC. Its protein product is CSVDSRDGGNYGYTF.

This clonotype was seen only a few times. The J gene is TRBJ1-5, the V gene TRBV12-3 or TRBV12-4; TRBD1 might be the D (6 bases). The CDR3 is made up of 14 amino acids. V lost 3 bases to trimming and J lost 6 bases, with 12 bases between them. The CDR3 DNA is TGTGCCAGCAGTTTTGGGGGCGGGGGTCAGCCCCAGCATTTT. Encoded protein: CASSFGGGGQPQHF.

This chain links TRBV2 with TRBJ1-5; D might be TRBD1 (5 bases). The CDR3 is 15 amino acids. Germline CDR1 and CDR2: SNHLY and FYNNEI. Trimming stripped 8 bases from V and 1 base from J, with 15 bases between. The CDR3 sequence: CASDPGSRSNQPQHF. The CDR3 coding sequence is TGTGCCAGCGACCCAGGGAGTAGGAGCAATCAGCCCCAGCATTTT.

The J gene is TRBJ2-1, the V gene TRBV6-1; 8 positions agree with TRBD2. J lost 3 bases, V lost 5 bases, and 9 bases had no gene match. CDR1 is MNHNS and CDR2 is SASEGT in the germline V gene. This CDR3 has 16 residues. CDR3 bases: TGTGCCAGCAGTTCGGGCGGCGGGGGGCACTACAATGAGCAGTTCTTC. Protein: CASSSGGGGHYNEQFF.

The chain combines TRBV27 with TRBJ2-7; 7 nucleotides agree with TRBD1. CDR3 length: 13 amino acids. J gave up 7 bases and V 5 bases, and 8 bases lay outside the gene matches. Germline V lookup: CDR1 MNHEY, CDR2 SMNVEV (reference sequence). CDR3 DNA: TGTGCCAGCAGTCCCCGGACAGGCATAGAGCAGTACTTC. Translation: CASSPRTGIEQYF.

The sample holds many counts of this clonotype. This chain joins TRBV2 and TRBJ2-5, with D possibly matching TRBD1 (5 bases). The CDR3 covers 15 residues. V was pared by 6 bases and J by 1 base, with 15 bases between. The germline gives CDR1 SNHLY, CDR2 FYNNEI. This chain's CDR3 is CASSERTFSQETQYF. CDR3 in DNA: TGTGCCAGCAGCGAGAGGACATTTTCCCAAGAGACCCAGTACTTC.

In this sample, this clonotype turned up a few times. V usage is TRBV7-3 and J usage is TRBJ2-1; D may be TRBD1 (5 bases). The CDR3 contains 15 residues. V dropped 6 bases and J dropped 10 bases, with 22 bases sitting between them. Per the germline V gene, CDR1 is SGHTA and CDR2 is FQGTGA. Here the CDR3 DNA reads TGTGCCAGCAGTCTTAACCCCCTCCCCTCAGGGGAGCAGTTCTTC. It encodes CASSLNPLPSGEQFF.

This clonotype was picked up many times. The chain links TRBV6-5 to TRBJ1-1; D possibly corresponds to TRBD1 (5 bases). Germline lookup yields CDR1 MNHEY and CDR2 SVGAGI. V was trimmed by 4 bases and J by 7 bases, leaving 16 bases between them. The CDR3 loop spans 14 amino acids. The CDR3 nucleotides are TGTGCCAGCAGTTGGGACTCCGGAACAGTTGAAGCTTTCTTT. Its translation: CASSWDSGTVEAFF.

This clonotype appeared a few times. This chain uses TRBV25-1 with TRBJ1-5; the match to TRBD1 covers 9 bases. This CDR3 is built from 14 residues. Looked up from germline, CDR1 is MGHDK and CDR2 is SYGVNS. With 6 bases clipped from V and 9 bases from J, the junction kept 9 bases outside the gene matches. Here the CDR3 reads CASRPGQGDPPQHF. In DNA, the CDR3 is TGTGCCAGCAGACCGGGACAGGGAGATCCGCCCCAGCATTTT.

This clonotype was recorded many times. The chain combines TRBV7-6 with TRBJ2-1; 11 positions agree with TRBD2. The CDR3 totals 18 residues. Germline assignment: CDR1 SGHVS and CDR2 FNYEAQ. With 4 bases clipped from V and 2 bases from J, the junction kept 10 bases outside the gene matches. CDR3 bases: TGTGCCAGCAGCTCAGATCCGGGACTAGCGGTTACCTACAATGAGCAGTTCTTC. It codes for CASSSDPGLAVTYNEQFF.

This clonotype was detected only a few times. This CDR3 reads CASSPTSGDGYTF. CDR3 bases: TGTGCCAGCAGCCCTACCTCAGGCGATGGCTACACCTTC. V gene TRBV7-9 combines with J gene TRBJ1-2; D ambiguous. CDR1 is SEHNR, CDR2 FQNEAQ, per germline (reference sequence). Trimming took off 5 bases at V and 6 bases at J, with 13 bases between the two ends. The CDR3 loop spans 13 amino acids.

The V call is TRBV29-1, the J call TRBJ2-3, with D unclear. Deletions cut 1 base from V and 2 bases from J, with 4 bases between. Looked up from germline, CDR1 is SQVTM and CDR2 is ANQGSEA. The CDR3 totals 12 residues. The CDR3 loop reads CSVEGTTDTQYF. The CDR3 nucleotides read TGCAGCGTTGAAGGTACCACAGATACGCAGTATTTT.

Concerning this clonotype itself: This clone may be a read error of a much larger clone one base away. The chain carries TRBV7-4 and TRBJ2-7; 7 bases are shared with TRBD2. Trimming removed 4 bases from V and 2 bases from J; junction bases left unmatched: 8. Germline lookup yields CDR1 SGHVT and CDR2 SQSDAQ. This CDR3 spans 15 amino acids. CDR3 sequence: CASSSWGRGAYEQYF. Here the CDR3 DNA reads TGTGCCAGCAGCTCATGGGGACGGGGGGCCTACGAGCAGTACTTC.

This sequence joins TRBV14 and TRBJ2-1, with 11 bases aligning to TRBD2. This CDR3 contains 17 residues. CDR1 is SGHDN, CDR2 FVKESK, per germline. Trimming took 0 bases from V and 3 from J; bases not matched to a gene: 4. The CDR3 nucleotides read TGTGCCAGCAGCCAAGATTATCTAGCGGGGGGCTACAATGAGCAGTTCTTC. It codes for CASSQDYLAGGYNEQFF.

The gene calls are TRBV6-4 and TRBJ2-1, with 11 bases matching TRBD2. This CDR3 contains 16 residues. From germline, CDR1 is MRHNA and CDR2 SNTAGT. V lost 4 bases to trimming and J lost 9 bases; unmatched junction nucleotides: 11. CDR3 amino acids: CASSGISGGGGREQFF. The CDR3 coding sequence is TGTGCCAGCAGTGGGATTAGCGGGGGGGGCGGCCGTGAGCAGTTCTTC.